This TCR beta chain appears in the sequencing data of a study of blood T cell repertoires in COVID-19. Germline lookup yields CDR1 LNHDA and CDR2 SQIVND (reference sequence). V lost 5 bases to trimming and J lost 6 bases, with 14 bases between them. CDR3 length equals 13 residues. The assay was immunoSEQ multiplex PCR, and TCRdb's table has in-frame clones only and misses some. The sample has about 59,000 clones, around 91% seen once. This sequence originates from a human donor in a cohort sampled during active COVID-19. Sequenced input: peripheral blood. This rearrangement joins TRBV19 to TRBJ2-7; no reliable D call. The DNA for the CDR3 is TGTGCCAGTAGTCGGTCCTTCCTACTCGAGCAGTACTTC. Translated: CASSRSFLLEQYF.